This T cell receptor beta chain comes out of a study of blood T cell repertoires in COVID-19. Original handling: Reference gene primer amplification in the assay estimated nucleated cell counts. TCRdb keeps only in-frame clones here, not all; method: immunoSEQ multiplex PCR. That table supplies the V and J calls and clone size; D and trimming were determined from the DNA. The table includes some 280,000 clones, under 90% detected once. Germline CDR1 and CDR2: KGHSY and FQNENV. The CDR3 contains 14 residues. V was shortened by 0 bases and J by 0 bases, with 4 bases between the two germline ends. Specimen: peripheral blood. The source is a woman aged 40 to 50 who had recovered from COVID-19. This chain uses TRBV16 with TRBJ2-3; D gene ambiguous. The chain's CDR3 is CASSQSMSTDTQYF. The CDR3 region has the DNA TGTGCCAGCAGCCAATCTATGAGCACAGATACGCAGTATTTT.